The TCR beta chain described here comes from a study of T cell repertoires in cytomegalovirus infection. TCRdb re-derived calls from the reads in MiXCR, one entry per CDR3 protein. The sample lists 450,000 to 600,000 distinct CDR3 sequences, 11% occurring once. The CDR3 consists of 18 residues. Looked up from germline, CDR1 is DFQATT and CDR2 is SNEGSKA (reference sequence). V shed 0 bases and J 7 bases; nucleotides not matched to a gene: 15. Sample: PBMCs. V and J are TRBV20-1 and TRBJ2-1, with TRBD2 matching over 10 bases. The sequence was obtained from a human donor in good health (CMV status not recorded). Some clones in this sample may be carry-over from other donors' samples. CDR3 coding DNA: TGCAGTGCTAGAGATCTTGATTGGGCTAGCGGGAGACCTAATGAGCAGTTCTTC. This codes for CSARDLDWASGRPNEQFF.